This TCR beta chain appears in the sequencing data of a study of blood T cell repertoires in COVID-19. Study in general: Some COVID-19 samples were acute and others convalescent; all came from the United States, Italy and Spain.

Data came from immunoSEQ multiplex PCR; TCRdb stores just in-frame clones and leaves some out. The sample lists some 190,000 clones; roughly three quarters were seen once. V was shortened by 7 bases and J by 3 bases, with 16 bases between the two germline ends. This CDR3 contains 14 residues. Germline V gene data show CDR1 as SNHLY and CDR2 as FYNNEI. The sequencing sample was made of peripheral blood. The genes are TRBV2 and TRBJ2-7, with D perhaps TRBD1 (6 bases). The sequence was collected from a woman in her 50s with active or convalescent COVID-19. CDR3 region: CASTITGMDYEQYF. DNA of the CDR3: TGTGCCAGCACGATTACAGGGATGGACTACGAGCAGTACTTC.